This T cell receptor beta chain emerged from a study of CD8 T cells in Susac syndrome. Germline V gene data show CDR1 as SGHRS and CDR2 as YFSETQ. The CDR3 is 13 amino acids. V lost 1 base, J lost 9 bases, and 11 bases lay in between. Random hexamers were used to reverse transcribe an amount of about 0.5 to 1 ug RNA. A single record per CDR3 protein comes from TCRdb applying MiXCR to the immunoSEQ multiplex PCR reads. The sample has under 200,000 distinct CDR3 sequences, under 95% seen once. Source material: CD4+ T cells from PBMCs. The V and J genes are TRBV5-1 and TRBJ2-1; D is possibly TRBD1 (6 bases). The receptor was isolated from a human donor in good health. The CDR3 here is CASSLFRGSEQFF. The CDR3 coding sequence is TGCGCCAGCAGCTTGTTCAGGGGCAGTGAGCAGTTCTTC.